These T cell receptor beta chains were read from a single sample in a study of identical twins. Each CDR3 protein is one row after TCRdb ran MiXCR on the 5' RACE reads. The repertoire holds around 230,000 distinct CDR3 sequences, with approximately 9% as singletons. The sample was memory (CD45RO+) T cells sorted from blood. The receptors stem from a woman under 30 in good health. Each CDR3 is given with its conserved first and last residue. The order of the fields is D gene, clone size, J gene, CDR3 length, V gene, CDR3 protein, CDR3 DNA. A D gene is named only where the DNA matches it firmly. Only part of the rows carry a size: once, few, many, or a class if the clone is expanded.

TRBD1	.	TRBJ1-2	15	TRBV28	CASSLLGTGMYGYTF	TGTGCCAGCAGTCTCTTAGGGACAGGGATGTATGGCTACACCTTC
.	.	TRBJ1-1	12	TRBV12-3/TRBV12-4	CASRVLNTEAFF	TGTGCCAGCAGGGTTCTGAACACTGAAGCTTTCTTT
.	.	TRBJ1-4	15	TRBV27	CASSLSWQPNEKLFF	TGTGCCAGCAGTTTATCTTGGCAGCCCAATGAAAAACTGTTTTTT
.	.	TRBJ1-4	15	TRBV20-1	CSARLSGFRDEKLFF	TGCAGTGCTAGGTTATCAGGGTTTCGCGATGAAAAACTGTTTTTT
.	many	TRBJ2-6	14	TRBV12-3/TRBV12-4	CASSRGSGANVLTF	TGTGCCAGCAGCCGTGGGTCTGGGGCCAACGTCCTGACTTTC
.	few	TRBJ2-7	14	TRBV7-9	CASSLKGGGYEQYF	TGTGCCAGCAGCCTCAAGGGGGGCGGGTACGAGCAGTACTTC
TRBD2	many	TRBJ2-1	15	TRBV20-1	CSASRLAGGNNEQFF	TGCAGTGCTAGCCGGCTAGCGGGGGGGAACAATGAGCAGTTCTTC
TRBD1	many	TRBJ2-7	14	TRBV20-1	CSAPTGDLLGEQYF	TGCAGTGCGCCGACAGGGGACCTTCTCGGCGAGCAGTACTTC
TRBD2	many	TRBJ2-4	16	TRBV4-3	CASSQEGGLASNIQYF	TGCGCCAGCAGCCAAGAAGGAGGACTAGCTTCAAACATTCAGTACTTC
.	.	TRBJ1-2	13	TRBV20-1	CSAPSQDFYGYTF	TGCAGTGCCCCGTCCCAAGATTTCTATGGCTACACCTTC
.	.	TRBJ2-1	13	TRBV2	CASSEWETNEQFF	TGTGCCAGCAGTGAATGGGAGACGAATGAGCAGTTCTTC
TRBD1	.	TRBJ2-7	16	TRBV11-3	CASSRDLGQGTYEQYF	TGTGCCAGCAGCCGCGACCTCGGACAGGGGACCTACGAGCAGTACTTC
.	few	TRBJ2-3	16	TRBV9	CASSGRGLQNTDTQYF	TGTGCCAGCAGCGGGAGGGGGCTACAGAACACAGATACGCAGTATTTT
TRBD1	few	TRBJ2-5	14	TRBV20-1	CSASRQGKTETQYF	TGCAGTGCGAGCCGACAGGGGAAGACAGAGACCCAGTACTTC
TRBD2	few	TRBJ2-3	12	TRBV20-1	CGGRGSTDTQYF	TGCGGAGGGCGGGGGAGCACAGATACGCAGTATTTT
.	.	TRBJ2-1	15	TRBV9	CASSVGSRGYNEQFF	TGTGCCAGCAGCGTAGGCTCCCGGGGCTACAATGAGCAGTTCTTC
.	.	TRBJ2-3	12	TRBV7-8	CASGLETKTQYF	TGTGCCAGCGGCTTAGAGACCAAAACGCAGTATTTT
.	.	TRBJ1-1	14	TRBV5-1	CASSLEVGRTEAFF	TGCGCCAGCAGCTTGGAGGTGGGTAGGACTGAAGCTTTCTTT
TRBD2	few	TRBJ2-7	16	TRBV5-5	CASSALAGGPFNEQYF	TGTGCCAGCAGCGCACTAGCGGGAGGGCCCTTTAACGAGCAGTACTTC
TRBD1	.	TRBJ2-7	13	TRBV20-1	CSGMPGQSYEQYF	TGCAGTGGCATGCCGGGACAGTCATACGAGCAGTACTTC
.	.	TRBJ2-5	15	TRBV7-2	CASSPQGTGQETQYF	TGTGCCAGCAGCCCCCAGGGGACTGGCCAAGAGACCCAGTACTTC
.	few	TRBJ1-3	17	TRBV5-1	CASSLMLTASSGNTIYF	TGCGCCAGCAGCTTGATGTTGACGGCCTCCTCTGGAAACACCATATATTTT
TRBD1	.	TRBJ1-6	14	TRBV2	CASTLTGENSPLHF	TGTGCCAGCACTTTGACAGGGGAAAATTCACCCCTCCACTTT
.	few	TRBJ2-5	13	TRBV5-1	CASSFAGSETQYF	TGCGCCAGCAGCTTTGCTGGGTCGGAGACCCAGTACTTC
.	few	TRBJ1-1	16	TRBV12-3/TRBV12-4	CASSFRDPGGNTEAFF	TGTGCCAGCAGTTTCAGGGACCCCGGAGGGAACACTGAAGCTTTCTTT
.	few	TRBJ1-2	12	TRBV24-1	CATSDGPGGYTF	TGTGCCACCAGTGATGGTCCGGGGGGCTACACCTTC